This T cell receptor (beta chain) was observed in a study of Ad26.COV2.S vaccination and SARS-CoV-2 variants. The germline V gene has CDR1 ENHRY and CDR2 SYGVKD. The V gene lost 10 bases and the J gene lost 2 bases, with 14 bases spanning the gap. The CDR3 loop spans 13 amino acids. This table comes from immunoSEQ multiplex PCR, and its TCRdb copy is limited to in-frame clones, with some not included. The sample consists of roughly 410,000 clones, 83% of them appearing once. The treatment here: around 19 received Ad26.COV2.S at low or high dose, single or two shots; 5 received placebo; per-sample allocation not given. Sampling occurred on day 63 after the first vaccine or placebo injection. Study-wide results and caveats: Vaccine recipients showed a spike-specific TCR breadth that was higher than in placebo recipients.

As concerns this clone: Its antigen is unknown.

This TCR was sampled from a person between 18 and 65 years old who received the Ad26.COV2.S COVID-19 vaccine or a placebo. The source material was peripheral blood, sampled in a trial of Ad26.COV2.S vaccine versus placebo. This chain uses TRBV10-3 with TRBJ1-2, with a tentative D call TRBD1 (5 bases). CDR3 nucleotide sequence: TGTGCCAGCGCCCCACAGGTCAACTATGGCTACACCTTC. Protein: CASAPQVNYGYTF.